This T cell receptor beta chain was sequenced in a study of blood T cell repertoires in COVID-19. Across the whole study: Sources were T cells, B-cell-depleted T cells, or PBMCs; the material itself was cDNA or gDNA.

Libraries were prepared by immunoSEQ multiplex PCR; TCRdb keeps only in-frame clonotypes and omits some of them. The sample shows fewer than 350,000 clones, about 86% of them seen only once. V dropped 3 bases and J dropped 5; count of bases not matched to a gene: 11. CDR1 is MNHNS and CDR2 is SASEGT in the germline V gene. The CDR3 loop spans 17 amino acids. V gene TRBV6-1 combines with J gene TRBJ1-5; 9 bases are shared with TRBD1. This receptor was taken from a woman in her twenties or thirties who had recovered from COVID-19. Material: peripheral blood. CDR3 DNA sequence: TGTGCCAGCAGTGATAGGGCGGGACAGGGCCCCCATCAGCCCCAGCATTTT. It encodes CASSDRAGQGPHQPQHF.